This TCR beta chain was observed in a study of T cell responses to AZD1222 COVID-19 vaccine. The study's findings and limits: Repertoires were sampled only after the peak T cell response. Per reports, nearly half of all spike-specific TCRs target regions that are unmutated in variants.

V shed 2 bases, J shed 8 bases, and the junction held 6 bases outside the gene matches. In germline, CDR1 is MNHNS, CDR2 SASEGT. The CDR3 contains 14 residues. This clone was counted only a few times. Its antigen remains unknown. Some clones are missing from TCRdb's copy, which holds only in-frame ones; the method was immunoSEQ multiplex PCR. Of around 120,000 clones listed, more than 85% were seen once; the top ten hold approximately 12%. The sample was peripheral blood, taken on day 0 of MenACWY control vaccination. The clonotype originates from an adult in good health. V gene TRBV6-1 combines with J gene TRBJ1-2; 9 nucleotides line up with TRBD1. As DNA, the CDR3 is TGTGCCAGCAGTGAAACGGGACAGGGCCGCGGCTACACCTTC. It yields the protein CASSETGQGRGYTF.